This entry lists 17 T cell receptor beta chains sequenced from one sample in a study of blood T cell repertoires in COVID-19. Some clones are missing from TCRdb's copy, which holds only in-frame ones; the method was immunoSEQ multiplex PCR. The table lists tens of thousands of clones, around 87% of them singletons. The sequencing sample was made of peripheral blood. Every receptor here comes from a man aged 50 to 60 with active COVID-19.

The J gene is TRBJ2-3, the V gene TRBV18, with 7 bases lining up with TRBD1. Germline V gene sequence: CDR1 KGHSH, CDR2 LQKENI. With 3 bases clipped from V and 0 bases from J, the junction kept 12 bases outside the gene matches. There are 18 residues in the CDR3. The CDR3 reads CASSPLNLGTASTDTQYF. The CDR3 region has the DNA TGTGCCAGCTCACCGCTTAACCTCGGGACAGCTAGCACAGATACGCAGTATTTT.

This CDR3 is CASSPVREKLFF. In DNA form, the CDR3 reads TGTGCCAGCAGTCCTGTGAGGGAAAAACTGTTTTTT. V is TRBV6-6 and J is TRBJ1-4, with D unclear. Trimming stripped 5 bases from V and 8 bases from J, with 9 bases between. The CDR3 covers 12 residues. Germline CDR1 is MNHNY and CDR2 is SVGAGI (reference sequence).

V usage is TRBV7-3 and J usage is TRBJ2-1; 9 bases fit TRBD1. In germline, CDR1 is SGHTA, CDR2 FQGTGA. This CDR3 contains 15 residues. The V segment lost 3 bases and the J segment 4 bases; nucleotides outside the gene matches: 4. This CDR3 is CASSLSGTGYNEQFF. The DNA of the CDR3 is TGTGCCAGCAGCTTGTCCGGGACAGGGTACAATGAGCAGTTCTTC.

The chain is built from TRBV12-3 or TRBV12-4 and TRBJ1-2; a possible D gene is TRBD1 (5 bases). This CDR3 region has 13 residues. V shed 10 bases and J shed 5 bases, with 17 bases lying between them. The CDR3 loop reads CATAGGNLYGYTF. The CDR3 bases are TGTGCCACCGCGGGGGGTAACCTGTATGGCTACACCTTC.

The chain carries TRBV7-9 and TRBJ2-3; D call uncertain. Germline CDR1 reads SEHNR; CDR2 reads FQNEAQ (reference sequence). There are 13 residues in the CDR3. Trimming shortened V by 5 bases and J by 2 bases, and 8 bases separated the two germline ends. The CDR3 nucleotides are TGTGCCAGCAGCCCCCGACACACAGATACGCAGTATTTT. This encodes CASSPRHTDTQYF.

The gene calls are TRBV27 and TRBJ1-1; TRBD1 aligns across 8 bases. The CDR3 covers 16 residues. CDR1 and CDR2 from the germline V gene are MNHEY and SMNVEV (reference sequence). Trimming took 5 bases from V and 1 from J; bases not matched to a gene: 9. CDR3 amino acids: CASSLRPGTGNTEAFF. For the CDR3, the DNA is TGTGCCAGCAGTCTCAGGCCCGGGACAGGGAACACTGAAGCTTTCTTT.

The gene calls are TRBV4-2 and TRBJ1-1; a weak D match, TRBD1 (6 bases). Germline V gene sequence: CDR1 LGHNA, CDR2 YNFKEQ. V was clipped by 5 bases and J by 11 bases, with 30 bases between them. The CDR3 is 17 amino acids. Here the CDR3 reads CASSGTFQRGARRWAFF. CDR3 sequence (DNA): TGTGCCAGCAGCGGGACTTTTCAGCGGGGGGCGCGCAGGTGGGCTTTCTTT.

This clone turned up a few times. V and J are TRBV28 and TRBJ1-1; D gene unclear. The germline V and J ends were trimmed by 3 bases and 6 bases, with 20 bases remaining between them. In germline, CDR1 is MDHEN, CDR2 SYDVKM. The CDR3 is 16 amino acids. The CDR3 protein is CASSFYIGSGRAEAFF. The CDR3, as DNA: TGTGCCAGCAGTTTTTATATAGGGAGCGGGCGAGCTGAAGCTTTCTTT.

The chain has TRBV27 and TRBJ2-2, with D possibly being TRBD2 (6 bases). V shed 6 bases and J shed 2 bases, with 13 bases lying between them. Germline assignment: CDR1 MNHEY and CDR2 SMNVEV (reference sequence). CDR3 length: 15 residues. CDR3 in DNA: TGTGCCAGCAGCCCCGGGACTTTAAACACCGGGGAGCTGTTTTTT. It codes for CASSPGTLNTGELFF.

This clone was observed once. The CDR3 reads CASSPLENSEQYF. CDR3 nucleotide sequence: TGTGCCAGCTCACCCCTCGAAAACTCCGAGCAGTACTTC. The V and J genes are TRBV18 and TRBJ2-7; the D is unclear. The CDR3 covers 13 residues. Trimming took 3 bases from V and 6 from J, leaving 12 bases between them. The germline V gene has CDR1 KGHSH and CDR2 LQKENI.

This clone was seen a few times. The chain carries TRBV4-3 and TRBJ2-7, with D tentatively TRBD2 (6 bases). CDR1 and CDR2 from the germline V gene are LGHNA and YSLEER. Deletions cut 3 bases from V and 6 bases from J, with 12 bases between. The CDR3 is 13 amino acids. CDR3 protein: CASSQPGLGEQYF. The CDR3 DNA follows: TGCGCCAGCAGCCAGCCGGGACTTGGCGAGCAGTACTTC.

The genes are TRBV11-2 and TRBJ1-2; 8 bases match TRBD1. J lost 4 bases, V lost 5 bases, and 6 bases had no gene match. Germline lookup yields CDR1 SGHAT and CDR2 FQNNGV. This CDR3 contains 14 residues. The chain's CDR3 is CASSIGQGGYGYTF. The CDR3 bases are TGTGCCAGCAGCATTGGACAGGGAGGCTATGGCTACACCTTC.

The V gene is TRBV4-1, the J gene TRBJ1-5; a possible D gene is TRBD1 (5 bases). Trimming stripped 4 bases from V and 6 bases from J, with 16 bases between. CDR3 size: 15 residues. Germline CDR1 is MGHRA and CDR2 is YSYEKL. As DNA, the CDR3 is TGCGCCAGCAGCCTCCTCGGAGGGGCTAGTCAGCCCCAGCATTTT. It codes for CASSLLGGASQPQHF.

This chain uses TRBV2 with TRBJ1-1, with D tentatively TRBD1 (6 bases). V was clipped by 5 bases and J by 3 bases, with 16 bases between them. The CDR3 consists of 15 residues. CDR1 is SNHLY and CDR2 is FYNNEI in the germline V gene. This CDR3 reads CASSSPYQGHTEAFF. The DNA for the CDR3 is TGTGCCAGCAGTTCACCCTATCAGGGGCACACTGAAGCTTTCTTT.

The V gene is TRBV27, the J gene TRBJ1-2; D is possibly TRBD1 (6 bases). The length of the CDR3 is 15 residues. Between the trimmed V and J ends, which lost 6 bases and 0 bases, there was a span of 14 bases. Germline V gives CDR1 MNHEY, CDR2 SMNVEV (reference sequence). CDR3 in DNA: TGTGCCAGCAGCCCTGGACAGTATTCTAACTATGGCTACACCTTC. Translating it yields CASSPGQYSNYGYTF.

The DNA for the CDR3 is TGTGCCAGCAGTTACGGTTGGGGGGGAACCTACAATGAGCAGTTCTTC. It yields the protein CASSYGWGGTYNEQFF. This chain links TRBV6-6 with TRBJ2-1, with 7 positions matching TRBD2. Per the germline V gene, CDR1 is MNHNY and CDR2 is SVGAGI (reference sequence). The trim removed 2 bases at V and 2 bases at J, leaving 6 bases unmatched. The CDR3 runs 16 residues.

The chain combines TRBV7-2 with TRBJ2-7, with TRBD2 matching over 8 bases. The CDR3 is made up of 18 amino acids. Germline trimming cut 1 base from V and 5 bases from J; bases unmatched to any gene: 16. Germline V gene sequence: CDR1 SGHTA, CDR2 FQGNSA. CDR3 in amino acids: CASSLVTSGSGVFDEQYF. The CDR3, as DNA: TGTGCCAGCAGCTTAGTAACGAGCGGGAGTGGGGTATTCGACGAGCAGTACTTC.